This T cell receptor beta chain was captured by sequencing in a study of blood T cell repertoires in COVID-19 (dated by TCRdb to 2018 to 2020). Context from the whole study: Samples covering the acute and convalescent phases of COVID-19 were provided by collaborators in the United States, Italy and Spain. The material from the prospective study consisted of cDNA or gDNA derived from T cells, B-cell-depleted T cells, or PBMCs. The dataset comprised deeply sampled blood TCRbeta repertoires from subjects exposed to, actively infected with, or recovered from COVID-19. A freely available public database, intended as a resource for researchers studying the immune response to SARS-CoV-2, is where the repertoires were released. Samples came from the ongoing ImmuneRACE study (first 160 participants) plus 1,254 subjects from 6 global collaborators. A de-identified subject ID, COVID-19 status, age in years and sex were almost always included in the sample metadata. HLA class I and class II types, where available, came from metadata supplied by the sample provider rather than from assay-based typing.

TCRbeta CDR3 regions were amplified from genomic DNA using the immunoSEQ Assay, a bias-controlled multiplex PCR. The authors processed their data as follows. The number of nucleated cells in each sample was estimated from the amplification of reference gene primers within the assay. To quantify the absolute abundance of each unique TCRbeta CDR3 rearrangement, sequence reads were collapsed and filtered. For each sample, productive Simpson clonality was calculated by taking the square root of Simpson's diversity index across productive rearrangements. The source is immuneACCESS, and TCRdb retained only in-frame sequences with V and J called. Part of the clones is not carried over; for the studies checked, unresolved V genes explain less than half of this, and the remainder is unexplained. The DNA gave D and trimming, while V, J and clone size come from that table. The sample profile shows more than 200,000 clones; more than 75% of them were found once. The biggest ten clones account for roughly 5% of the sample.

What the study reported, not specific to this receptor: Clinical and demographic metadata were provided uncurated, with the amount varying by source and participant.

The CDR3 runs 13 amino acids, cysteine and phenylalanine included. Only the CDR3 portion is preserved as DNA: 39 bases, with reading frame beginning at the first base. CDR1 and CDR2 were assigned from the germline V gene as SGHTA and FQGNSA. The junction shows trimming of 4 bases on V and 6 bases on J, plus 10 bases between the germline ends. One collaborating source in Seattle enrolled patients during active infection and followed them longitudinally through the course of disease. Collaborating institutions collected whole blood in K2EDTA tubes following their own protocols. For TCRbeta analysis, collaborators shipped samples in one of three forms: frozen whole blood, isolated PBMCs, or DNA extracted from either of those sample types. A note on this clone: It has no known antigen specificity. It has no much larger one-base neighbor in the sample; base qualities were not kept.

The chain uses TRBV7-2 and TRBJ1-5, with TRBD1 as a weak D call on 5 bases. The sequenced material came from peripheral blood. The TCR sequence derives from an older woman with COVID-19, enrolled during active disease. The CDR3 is CASSYSGIQPQHF. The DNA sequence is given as TGTGCCAGCAGCTACTCAGGGATTCAGCCCCAGCATTTT.